Below, 25 T cell receptor beta chains from the same sample are listed, as sequenced in a study of molecular identifiers for immune sequencing clone quantification. MiXCR was run by TCRdb on the PCR reads, yielding one entry per CDR3 protein. Of some 650,000 distinct CDR3 sequences listed, less than 20% were seen once; the top ten hold roughly 0.83%. Sample: naive CD8+ T cells from blood, with Jurkat cell RNA spiked in. Subset defined: FACS-sorted CD8+CD4-CCR7+CD45RA+ naive T cells. The source is a human donor in good health. Some libraries in this study had Jurkat cell RNA spiked in.

Ten or more counts support this clonotype. In DNA form, the CDR3 reads TGCAGTGCTAGGGGTGTACGCGGACCAACCTACGAGCAGTACTTC. It translates to CSARGVRGPTYEQYF. The chain employs TRBV20-1 and TRBJ2-7; the D is unclear. Germline loops: CDR1 DFQATT, CDR2 SNEGSKA (reference sequence). The germline V and J ends were trimmed by 3 bases and 2 bases, with 17 bases remaining between them. CDR3 length: 15 amino acids.

This clonotype was recorded many times. The chain couples TRBV20-1 to TRBJ2-6; D is unresolved. V gave up 6 bases and J gave up 0 bases, with 12 bases separating them. Germline CDR1 DFQATT, CDR2 SNEGSKA (reference sequence). This CDR3 contains 15 residues. This CDR3 reads CSAAYPGSGANVLTF. The CDR3 region has the DNA TGCAGTGCCGCCTACCCAGGCTCTGGGGCCAACGTCCTGACTTTC.

At least ten counts were recorded for this clonotype. This rearrangement joins TRBV27 to TRBJ1-6, with D perhaps matching TRBD1 (5 bases). Trimming stripped 5 bases from V and 8 bases from J, with 19 bases between. The CDR3 consists of 16 residues. Germline CDR1 MNHEY, CDR2 SMNVEV (reference sequence). The CDR3 nucleotides read TGTGCCAGCAGTCCTCTTTCCCCCCGGGGCCATTCACCCCTCCACTTT. Residues: CASSPLSPRGHSPLHF.

As for this clonotype: Being one base from a much bigger clone, this may be a read error. The chain carries TRBV9 and TRBJ2-5; possibly TRBD2 for D (6 bases). Germline V lookup: CDR1 SGDLS, CDR2 YYNGEE. The V end was cut by 6 bases, the J end by 4 bases, with 25 bases between. The CDR3 runs to 17 residues. The CDR3 DNA is TGTGCCAGCACTCCCGGGAACATCAGAGTGGGAGGAGAGACCCAGTACTTC. This translates into CASTPGNIRVGGETQYF. Based on the CDR3 plus reference TRBV9 and TRBJ2-5, the full variable domain is DSGVTQTPKHLITATGQRVTLRCSPRSGDLSVYWYQQSLDQGLQFLIQYYNGEERAKGNILERFSAQQFPDLHSELNLSSLELGDSALYFCASTPGNIRVGGETQYFGPGTRLLVL.

V usage is TRBV7-9 and J usage is TRBJ1-3; D is unclear. The V gene lost 4 bases and the J gene lost 1 base, with 17 bases spanning the gap. Germline CDR1 and CDR2: SEHNR and FQNEAQ (reference sequence). The CDR3 runs to 17 residues. The CDR3 is CASSSPPSSRSGNTIYF. CDR3 DNA sequence: TGTGCCAGCAGCTCCCCTCCGAGCAGTCGATCTGGAAACACCATATATTTT. The full variable domain, in which reference TRBV7-9 and TRBJ1-3 provide the parts outside the CDR3, is DTGVSQNPRHKITKRGQNVTFRCDPISEHNRLYWYRQTLGQGPEFLTYFQNEAQLEKSRLLSDRFSAERPKGSFSTLEIQRTEQGDSAMYLCASSSPPSSRSGNTIYFGEGSWLTVV.

In its sample, this clonotype was seen many times. The chain recombines TRBV10-3 with TRBJ1-2; 10 nucleotides align to TRBD1. CDR1 is ENHRY and CDR2 is SYGVKD in the germline V gene. The CDR3 loop spans 15 amino acids. The trim removed 6 bases at V and 8 bases at J, leaving 12 bases unmatched. The CDR3 is CAISEGQGYLFGYTF. The CDR3 DNA reads as TGTGCCATCAGCGAGGGACAGGGGTATCTATTCGGCTACACCTTC.

This clonotype was found many times. The chain carries TRBV20-1 and TRBJ2-7, with a possible D match to TRBD1 (5 bases). The V gene lost 0 bases and the J gene lost 1 base, with 10 bases spanning the gap. Germline V gene lookup returns CDR1 DFQATT and CDR2 SNEGSKA (reference sequence). The CDR3 is 14 amino acids. CDR3 DNA sequence: TGCAGTGCTAGAGATGGGGCAGGGTCCTACGAGCAGTACTTC. The encoded protein is CSARDGAGSYEQYF.

Many counts were recorded for this clonotype. The chain couples TRBV6-5 to TRBJ2-1; the match to TRBD1 covers 11 bases. Per germline, CDR1 MNHEY and CDR2 SVGAGI. V was pared by 6 bases and J by 8 bases, with 9 bases of the junction left unmatched. The length of the CDR3 is 15 residues. CDR3 nucleotide sequence: TGTGCCAGCAGCTTCTCGGGACAGGGGGAGGATGAGCAGTTCTTC. Amino acids: CASSFSGQGEDEQFF.

This clonotype occurred many times. The chain combines TRBV30 with TRBJ2-1; D ambiguous. With 0 bases removed from V and 10 bases from J, the gap between germline ends came to 10 bases. CDR1 is GTSNPN, CDR2 SVGIG, per germline (reference sequence). This CDR3 region has 12 residues. The CDR3 spells CAWSVQDFEQFF. The DNA for the CDR3 is TGTGCCTGGAGTGTACAAGATTTCGAGCAGTTCTTC.

This clonotype showed up many times. The chain couples TRBV28 to TRBJ2-7; D perhaps matches TRBD2 (5 bases). Germline V gene lookup returns CDR1 MDHEN and CDR2 SYDVKM. CDR3 size: 12 residues. V lost 4 bases to trimming and J lost 13 bases, with 17 bases between them. DNA for the CDR3: TGTGCCAGCAGTTCCGCCGGAGGCGGCCCCTACTTC. Protein product: CASSSAGGGPYF.

In its sample, this clonotype was seen many times. The rearrangement joins TRBV7-9 to TRBJ1-1, with no clear D. The germline V and J ends were trimmed by 4 bases and 2 bases, with 17 bases remaining between them. The CDR3 has 16 residues. Per germline, CDR1 SEHNR and CDR2 FQNEAQ (reference sequence). DNA of the CDR3: TGTGCCAGCAGCTCAGAGGTCTGGGCTGCAAACACTGAAGCTTTCTTT. Translation gives CASSSEVWAANTEAFF.

This clonotype was seen repeatedly, ten times or more. This sequence joins TRBV10-1 and TRBJ2-7; TRBD1 is a possible D gene (6 bases). Germline CDR1 is WNHNN and CDR2 is SYGVQD (reference sequence). Deletions cut 3 bases from V and 4 bases from J, with 13 bases between. The CDR3 runs 14 residues. CDR3 coding DNA: TGCGCCAGCAGTGATTTAGACAGGCCGTACGAGCAGTACTTC. Protein: CASSDLDRPYEQYF.

This clonotype was recorded many times. The chain recombines TRBV7-9 with TRBJ2-2; D is tentatively TRBD1 or TRBD2 (5 bases each). Germline loops: CDR1 SEHNR, CDR2 FQNEAQ (reference sequence). Trimming stripped 4 bases from V and 6 bases from J, with 18 bases between. The CDR3 sequence is 16 residues long. CDR3: CASSSNRLGVAGELFF. CDR3 DNA: TGTGCCAGCAGCTCTAACAGACTGGGGGTCGCCGGGGAGCTGTTTTTT.

Concerning this clonotype itself: With a much larger clone just one base away, this may be a read error. The chain has TRBV28 and TRBJ1-5; unclear D gene. CDR3 length: 13 residues. CDR1 is MDHEN and CDR2 is SYDVKM in the germline V gene. Between the trimmed V and J ends, which lost 5 bases and 9 bases, there was a span of 14 bases. CDR3 DNA: TGTGCCAGCAGTCCCCCAGTCGGGCGGCCCCAGCATTTT. This gives the protein CASSPPVGRPQHF.

This clonotype came up many times. The CDR3 sequence is CASSLALTGGLETQYF. The CDR3 nucleotides are TGCGCCAGCAGCTTGGCCTTGACAGGGGGTTTAGAGACCCAGTACTTC. The chain couples TRBV5-1 to TRBJ2-5; 9 bases match TRBD1. This CDR3 is 16 amino acids long. The J segment lost 4 bases and the V segment lost 0 bases, leaving 7 bases of the junction unmatched. Per the germline V gene, CDR1 is SGHRS and CDR2 is YFSETQ.

Ten or more counts support this clonotype. V gene TRBV7-6 combines with J gene TRBJ1-3; 7 bases are shared with TRBD1. The germline gives CDR1 SGHVS, CDR2 FNYEAQ. The CDR3 has 15 amino acids. V was pared by 5 bases and J by 2 bases, with 6 bases of the junction left unmatched. The CDR3 protein is CASSAAGTAGNTIYF. The DNA for the CDR3 is TGTGCCAGCAGCGCCGCAGGGACAGCTGGAAACACCATATATTTT.

The gene calls are TRBV19 and TRBJ2-3; the D gene is possibly TRBD2 (6 bases). Trimming left V 3 bases short and J 0 bases short, with 13 bases between. Germline CDR1 is LNHDA and CDR2 is SQIVND (reference sequence). The CDR3 is 16 amino acids. DNA of the CDR3: TGTGCCAGTAGTATTAGTTTTGGGGGGAGCACAGATACGCAGTATTTT. This sequence encodes CASSISFGGSTDTQYF.

This clonotype was seen repeatedly, ten times or more. DNA for the CDR3: TGTGCCAGCAGCCCCCCCGCTAGCGGGAGCTTGTTCTACGAGCAGTACTTC. This translates into CASSPPASGSLFYEQYF. This chain joins TRBV7-2 and TRBJ2-7; 10 bases are shared with TRBD2. The CDR3 is 17 amino acids. J gave up 3 bases and V 5 bases, and 13 bases lay outside the gene matches. CDR1 and CDR2 (germline): SGHTA, FQGNSA.

This clonotype appeared many times. The chain recombines TRBV2 with TRBJ2-5; 8 bases agree with TRBD2. Germline CDR1 SNHLY, CDR2 FYNNEI. Losses at the gene ends were 6 bases for V and 5 bases for J; bases not matched to a gene: 14. The CDR3 length is 16 residues. The CDR3 DNA reads TGTGCCAGCAGAGCCCCGGGAGGGCCGATCGAGGAGACCCAGTACTTC. Its protein is CASRAPGGPIEETQYF.

As regards this clonotype: Germline and junction disagree at one end, which may indicate a read error. V usage is TRBV11-2 and J usage is TRBJ2-7; no firm D call. CDR1 and CDR2 from the germline V gene are SGHAT and FQNNGV. The CDR3 has 12 residues. DNA of the CDR3: TGTGCCGGCAGCCCGATTTCCTACGAGCAGTACTTC. The encoded protein is CAGSPISYEQYF.

At least ten counts were recorded for this clonotype. This chain uses TRBV7-9 with TRBJ2-3; perhaps TRBD2 as D (7 bases). V dropped 5 bases and J dropped 2 bases, with 17 bases sitting between them. Germline V gives CDR1 SEHNR, CDR2 FQNEAQ (reference sequence). This CDR3 has 16 residues. Here the CDR3 reads CASSPSQGRATDTQYF. CDR3 nucleotide sequence: TGTGCCAGCAGCCCAAGTCAGGGGAGGGCCACAGATACGCAGTATTTT.

This clonotype was observed many times. V gene TRBV27 combines with J gene TRBJ2-6; TRBD1 matches 7 bases. Germline lookup yields CDR1 MNHEY and CDR2 SMNVEV (reference sequence). This CDR3 comprises 15 residues. V gave up 4 bases and J gave up 2 bases; unmatched junction bases: 2. The CDR3 nucleotides read TGTGCCAGCAGTTATCAGGGGGCTGGGGCCAACGTCCTGACTTTC. Translating gives CASSYQGAGANVLTF. Full variable domain (rest looked up from reference TRBV27 and TRBJ2-6): EAQVTQNPRYLITVTGKKLTVTCSQNMNHEYMSWYRQDPGLGLRQIYYSMNVEVTDKGDVPEGYKVSRKEKRNFPLILESPSPNQTSLYFCASSYQGAGANVLTFGAGSRLTVL.

In this sample, this clonotype turned up many times. The chain uses TRBV6-1 and TRBJ1-2, with D possibly TRBD1 on 6 matching bases. Germline CDR1 reads MNHNS; CDR2 reads SASEGT. V dropped 2 bases and J dropped 4 bases, with 14 bases sitting between them. This CDR3 has 15 amino acids. The CDR3 loop is CASSELGQSSYGYTF. CDR3 coding DNA: TGTGCCAGCAGTGAACTAGGACAGTCCTCCTATGGCTACACCTTC.

The sample holds a few counts of this clonotype. This chain uses TRBV30 with TRBJ1-1, with 7 bases aligning to TRBD1. Germline CDR1 GTSNPN, CDR2 SVGIG (reference sequence). V trimming: 5 bases; J trimming: 7 bases; junction bases outside the gene matches: 4. The CDR3 loop spans 11 amino acids. CDR3 region: CAWAQGDEAFF. DNA for the CDR3: TGTGCCTGGGCCCAGGGGGATGAAGCTTTCTTT.

For this clonotype: A read error may be the cause here, since a much bigger clone is one base away. The chain combines TRBV11-2 with TRBJ2-1, with 9 nucleotides matching TRBD1. Trimming took 5 bases from V and 9 from J; bases not matched to a gene: 11. CDR1 is SGHAT and CDR2 is FQNNGV in the germline V gene. CDR3 length: 15 residues. Here the CDR3 reads CASSLMGQGSSEQFF. The CDR3, as DNA: TGTGCCAGCAGCCTTATGGGACAGGGTAGTAGTGAGCAGTTCTTC.